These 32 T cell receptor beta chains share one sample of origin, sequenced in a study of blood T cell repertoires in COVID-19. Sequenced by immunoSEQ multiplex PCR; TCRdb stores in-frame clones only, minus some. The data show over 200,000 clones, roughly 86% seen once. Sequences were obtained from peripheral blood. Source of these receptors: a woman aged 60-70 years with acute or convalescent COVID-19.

The CDR3, as DNA: TGTGCCAGCAGCTTCGGACTCAACAACGCCGAGCAGTACTTC. This codes for CASSFGLNNAEQYF. V and J are TRBV3-1 (or the pseudogene TRBV3-2) and TRBJ2-7, with D perhaps matching TRBD2 (5 bases). Germline CDR1 reads LGHDT; CDR2 reads YNNKEL (reference sequence). V dropped 5 bases and J dropped 6 bases, with 17 bases sitting between them. The CDR3 spans 14 residues.

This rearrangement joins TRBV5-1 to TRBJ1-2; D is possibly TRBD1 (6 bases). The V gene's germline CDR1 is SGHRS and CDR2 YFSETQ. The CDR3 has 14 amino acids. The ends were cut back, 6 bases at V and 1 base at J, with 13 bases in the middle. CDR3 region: CASTPTDSNYGYTF. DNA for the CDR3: TGCGCCAGCACCCCGACGGACAGTAACTATGGCTACACCTTC.

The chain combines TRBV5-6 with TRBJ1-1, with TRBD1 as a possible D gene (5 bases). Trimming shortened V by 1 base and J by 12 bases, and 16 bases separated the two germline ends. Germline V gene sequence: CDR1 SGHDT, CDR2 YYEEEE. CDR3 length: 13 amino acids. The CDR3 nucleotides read TGTGCCAGCAGCTTGACGCCTCCAGGGAAATCTTTCTTT. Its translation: CASSLTPPGKSFF.

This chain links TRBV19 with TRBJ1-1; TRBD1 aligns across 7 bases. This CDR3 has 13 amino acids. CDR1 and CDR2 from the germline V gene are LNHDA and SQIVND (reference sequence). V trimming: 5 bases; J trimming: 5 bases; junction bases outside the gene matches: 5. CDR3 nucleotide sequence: TGTGCCAGTAGTTACAGGGGTCTGACTGAAGCTTTCTTT. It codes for CASSYRGLTEAFF.

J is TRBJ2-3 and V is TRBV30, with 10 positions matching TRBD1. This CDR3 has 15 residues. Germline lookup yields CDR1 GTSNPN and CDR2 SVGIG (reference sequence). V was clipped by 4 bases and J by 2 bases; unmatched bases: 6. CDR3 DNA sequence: TGTGCCTGGATTCCGACAGGGGGCAACACAGATACGCAGTATTTT. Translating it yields CAWIPTGGNTDTQYF. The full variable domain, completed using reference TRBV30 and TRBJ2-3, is SQTIHQWPATLVQPVGSPLSLECTVEGTSNPNLYWYRQAAGRGLQLLFYSVGIGQISSEVPQNLSASRPQDRQFILSSKKLLLSDSGFYLCAWIPTGGNTDTQYFGPGTRLTVL.

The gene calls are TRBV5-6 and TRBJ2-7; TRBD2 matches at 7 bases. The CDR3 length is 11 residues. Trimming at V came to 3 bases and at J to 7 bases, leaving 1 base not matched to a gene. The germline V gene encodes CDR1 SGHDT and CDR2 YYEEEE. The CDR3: CASSSGGEQYF. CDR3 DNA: TGTGCCAGCAGCTCCGGGGGGGAGCAGTACTTC.

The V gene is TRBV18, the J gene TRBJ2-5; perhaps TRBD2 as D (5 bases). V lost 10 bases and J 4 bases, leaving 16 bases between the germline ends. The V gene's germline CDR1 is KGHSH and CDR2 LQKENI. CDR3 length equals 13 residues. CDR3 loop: CATTGSSRETQYF. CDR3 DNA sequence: TGTGCCACCACGGGGTCGAGTAGAGAGACCCAGTACTTC.

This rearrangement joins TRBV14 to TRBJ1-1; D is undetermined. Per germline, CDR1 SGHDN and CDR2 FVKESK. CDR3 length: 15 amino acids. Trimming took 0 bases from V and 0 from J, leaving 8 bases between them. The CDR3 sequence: CASSQDLRMNTEAFF. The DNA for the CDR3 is TGTGCCAGCAGCCAAGACCTGAGGATGAACACTGAAGCTTTCTTT.

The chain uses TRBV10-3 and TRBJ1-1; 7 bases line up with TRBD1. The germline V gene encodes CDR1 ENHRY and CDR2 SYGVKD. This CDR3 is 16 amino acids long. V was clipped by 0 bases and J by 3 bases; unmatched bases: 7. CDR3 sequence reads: CAISESRQGEDTEAFF. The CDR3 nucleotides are TGTGCCATCAGTGAGTCTAGGCAGGGGGAGGACACTGAAGCTTTCTTT.

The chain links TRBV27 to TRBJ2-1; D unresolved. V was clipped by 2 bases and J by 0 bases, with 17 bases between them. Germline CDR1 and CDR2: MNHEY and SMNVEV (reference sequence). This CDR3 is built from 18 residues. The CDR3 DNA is TGTGCCAGCAGTTTAAGATCCCCGCCACTTACCTCCTACAATGAGCAGTTCTTC. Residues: CASSLRSPPLTSYNEQFF.

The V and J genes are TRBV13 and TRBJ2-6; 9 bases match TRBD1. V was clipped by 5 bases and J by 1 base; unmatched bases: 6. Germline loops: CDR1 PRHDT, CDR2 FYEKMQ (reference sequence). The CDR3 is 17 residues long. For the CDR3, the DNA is TGTGCCAGCAGCCCCGGGACAGGGAGGTCTGGGGCCAACGTCCTGACTTTC. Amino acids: CASSPGTGRSGANVLTF.

For the CDR3, the DNA is TGTGCCAGCCTTGGGTTGGGACAGGGTGTGGACACCGGGGAGCTGTTTTTT. It translates to CASLGLGQGVDTGELFF. The chain uses TRBV25-1 and TRBJ2-2; 9 bases are a match to TRBD1. The germline CDR1 and CDR2 sequences are MGHDK and SYGVNS. This CDR3 spans 17 amino acids. V gave up 8 bases and J gave up 3 bases; unmatched junction bases: 13.

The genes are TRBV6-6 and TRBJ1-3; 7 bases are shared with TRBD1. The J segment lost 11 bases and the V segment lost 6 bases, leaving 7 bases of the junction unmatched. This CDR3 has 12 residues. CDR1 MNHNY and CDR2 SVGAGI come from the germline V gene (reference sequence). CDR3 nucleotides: TGTGCCAGCAGCCCCCTCGGACAGGCCATATATTTT. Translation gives CASSPLGQAIYF.

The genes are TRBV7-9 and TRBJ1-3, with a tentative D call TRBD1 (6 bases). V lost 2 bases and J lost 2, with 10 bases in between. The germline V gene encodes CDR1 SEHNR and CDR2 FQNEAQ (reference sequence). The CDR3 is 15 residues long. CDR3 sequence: CASSLKQGAGNTIYF. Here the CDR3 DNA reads TGTGCCAGCAGCTTAAAACAGGGTGCTGGAAACACCATATATTTT.

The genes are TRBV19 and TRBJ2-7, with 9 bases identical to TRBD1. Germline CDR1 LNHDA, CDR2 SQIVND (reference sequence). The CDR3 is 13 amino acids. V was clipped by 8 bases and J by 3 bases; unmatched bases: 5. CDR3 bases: TGTGCCAGTGGAAGACAGGGGGGCTACGAGCAGTACTTC. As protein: CASGRQGGYEQYF.

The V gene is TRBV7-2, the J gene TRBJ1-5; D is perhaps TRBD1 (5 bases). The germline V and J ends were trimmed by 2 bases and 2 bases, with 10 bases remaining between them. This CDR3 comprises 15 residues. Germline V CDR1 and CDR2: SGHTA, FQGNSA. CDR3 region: CASSLRGYGNQPQHF. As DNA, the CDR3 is TGTGCCAGCAGCTTAAGGGGCTATGGCAATCAGCCCCAGCATTTT.

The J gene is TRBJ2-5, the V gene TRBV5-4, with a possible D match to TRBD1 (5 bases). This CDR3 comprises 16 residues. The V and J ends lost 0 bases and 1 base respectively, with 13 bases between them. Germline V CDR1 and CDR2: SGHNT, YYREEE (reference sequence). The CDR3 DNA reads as TGTGCCAGCAGCTTGGGTTCTAGGGGCGGCCAAGAGACCCAGTACTTC. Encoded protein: CASSLGSRGGQETQYF.

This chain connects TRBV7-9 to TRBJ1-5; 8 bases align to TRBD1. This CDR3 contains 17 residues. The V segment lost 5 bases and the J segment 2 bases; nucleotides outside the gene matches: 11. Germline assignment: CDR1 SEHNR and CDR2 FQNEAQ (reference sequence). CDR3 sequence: CASSAFTGGGGNQPQHF. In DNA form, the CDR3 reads TGTGCCAGCAGCGCCTTTACAGGGGGTGGGGGCAATCAGCCCCAGCATTTT.

The CDR3 loop reads CASSPRTGVGNQPQHF. CDR3 nucleotide sequence: TGTGCCAGTAGTCCTCGGACAGGGGTCGGCAATCAGCCCCAGCATTTT. The V gene is TRBV19, the J gene TRBJ1-5, with 9 nucleotides matching TRBD1. This CDR3 spans 16 amino acids. Per the germline V gene, CDR1 is LNHDA and CDR2 is SQIVND (reference sequence). V gave up 5 bases and J gave up 2 bases; unmatched junction bases: 7. The entire variable domain, with the rest obtained from reference TRBV19 and TRBJ1-5, is as follows: DGGITQSPKYLFRKEGQNVTLSCEQNLNHDAMYWYRQDPGQGLRLIYYSQIVNDFQKGDIAEGYSVSREKKESFPLTVTSAQKNPTAFYLCASSPRTGVGNQPQHFGDGTRLSIL.

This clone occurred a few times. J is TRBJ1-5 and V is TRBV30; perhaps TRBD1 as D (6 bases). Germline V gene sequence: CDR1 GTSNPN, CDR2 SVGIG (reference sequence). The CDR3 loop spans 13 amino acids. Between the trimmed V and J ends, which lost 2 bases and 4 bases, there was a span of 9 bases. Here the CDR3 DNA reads TGTGCCTGGAGTCTAAGGGGGAATCAGCCCCAGCATTTT. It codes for CAWSLRGNQPQHF.

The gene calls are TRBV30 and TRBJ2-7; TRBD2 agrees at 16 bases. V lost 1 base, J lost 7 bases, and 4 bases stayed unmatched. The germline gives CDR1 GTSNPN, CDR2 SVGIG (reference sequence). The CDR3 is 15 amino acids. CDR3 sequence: CAWSAGLAGGGEQYF. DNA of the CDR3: TGTGCCTGGAGTGCGGGACTAGCGGGAGGGGGGGAGCAGTACTTC.

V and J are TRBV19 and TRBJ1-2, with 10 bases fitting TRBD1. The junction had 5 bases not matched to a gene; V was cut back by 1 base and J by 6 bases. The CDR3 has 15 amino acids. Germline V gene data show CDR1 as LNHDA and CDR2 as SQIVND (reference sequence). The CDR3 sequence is CASSIGGTGEDGYTF. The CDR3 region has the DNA TGTGCCAGTAGTATAGGGGGGACAGGGGAGGATGGCTACACCTTC. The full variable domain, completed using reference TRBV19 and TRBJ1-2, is DGGITQSPKYLFRKEGQNVTLSCEQNLNHDAMYWYRQDPGQGLRLIYYSQIVNDFQKGDIAEGYSVSREKKESFPLTVTSAQKNPTAFYLCASSIGGTGEDGYTFGSGTRLTVV.

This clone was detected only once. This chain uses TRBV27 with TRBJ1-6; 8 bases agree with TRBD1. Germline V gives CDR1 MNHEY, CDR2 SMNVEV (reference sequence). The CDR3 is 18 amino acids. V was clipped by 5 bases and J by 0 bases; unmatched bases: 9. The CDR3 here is CASSLLRTGSSYNSPLHF. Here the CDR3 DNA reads TGTGCCAGCAGTCTCCTGAGGACAGGGAGCTCCTATAATTCACCCCTCCACTTT.

This CDR3 reads CASSLRGQGIYNEQFF. Here the CDR3 DNA reads TGTGCCAGCAGCTTGAGGGGACAGGGAATCTACAATGAGCAGTTCTTC. V usage is TRBV7-2 and J usage is TRBJ2-1, with TRBD1 matching 9 bases. Germline loops: CDR1 SGHTA, CDR2 FQGNSA. The CDR3 consists of 16 residues. Germline trimming cut 3 bases from V and 3 bases from J; bases unmatched to any gene: 6.

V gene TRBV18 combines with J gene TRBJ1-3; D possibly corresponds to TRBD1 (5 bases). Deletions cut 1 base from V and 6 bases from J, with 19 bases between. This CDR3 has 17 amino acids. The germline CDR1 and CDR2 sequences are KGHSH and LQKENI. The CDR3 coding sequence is TGTGCCAGCTCACCACGTGGGGGGAGGACCTCCGAAAACACCATATATTTT. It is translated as CASSPRGGRTSENTIYF. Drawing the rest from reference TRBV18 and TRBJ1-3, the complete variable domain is NAGVMQNPRHLVRRRGQEARLRCSPMKGHSHVYWYRQLPEEGLKFMVYLQKENIIDESGMPKERFSAEFPKEGPSILRIQQVVRGDSAAYFCASSPRGGRTSENTIYFGEGSWLTVV.

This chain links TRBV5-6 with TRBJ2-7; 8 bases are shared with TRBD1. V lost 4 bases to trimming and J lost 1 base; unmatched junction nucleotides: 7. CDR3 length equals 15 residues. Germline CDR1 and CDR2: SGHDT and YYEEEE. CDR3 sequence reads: CASSVDRVASYEQYF. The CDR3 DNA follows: TGTGCCAGCAGCGTGGACAGGGTGGCTTCCTACGAGCAGTACTTC.

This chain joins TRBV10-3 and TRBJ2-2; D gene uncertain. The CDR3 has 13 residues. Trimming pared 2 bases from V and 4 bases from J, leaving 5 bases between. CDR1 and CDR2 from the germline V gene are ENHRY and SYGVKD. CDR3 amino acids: CAISERSTGELFF. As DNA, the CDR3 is TGTGCCATCAGTGAGAGGAGCACCGGGGAGCTGTTTTTT.

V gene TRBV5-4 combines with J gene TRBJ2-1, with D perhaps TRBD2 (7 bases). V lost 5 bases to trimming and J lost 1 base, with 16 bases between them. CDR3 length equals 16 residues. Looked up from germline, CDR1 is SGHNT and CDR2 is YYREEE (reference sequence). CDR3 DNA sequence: TGTGCCAGCAGGACGAGGGGGGGCCTGTCCTACAATGAGCAGTTCTTC. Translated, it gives CASRTRGGLSYNEQFF.

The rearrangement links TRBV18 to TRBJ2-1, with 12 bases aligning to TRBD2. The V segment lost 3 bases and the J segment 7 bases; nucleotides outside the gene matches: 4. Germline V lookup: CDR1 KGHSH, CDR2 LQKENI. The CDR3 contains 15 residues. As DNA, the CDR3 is TGTGCCAGCTCACCCATACTAGCGGGGGGTAATGAGCAGTTCTTC. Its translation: CASSPILAGGNEQFF.

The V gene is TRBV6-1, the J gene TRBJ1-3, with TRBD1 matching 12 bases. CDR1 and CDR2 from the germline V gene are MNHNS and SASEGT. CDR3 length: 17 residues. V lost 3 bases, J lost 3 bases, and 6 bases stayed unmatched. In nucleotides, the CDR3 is TGTGCCAGCAGTGACCGGGACAGGGGGCTTTTTGGAAACACCATATATTTT. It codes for CASSDRDRGLFGNTIYF.

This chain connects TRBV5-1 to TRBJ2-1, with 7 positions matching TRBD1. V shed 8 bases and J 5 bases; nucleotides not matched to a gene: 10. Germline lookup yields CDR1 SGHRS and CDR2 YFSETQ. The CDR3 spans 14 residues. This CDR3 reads CASTAGTANNEQFF. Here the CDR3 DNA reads TGCGCCAGTACTGCCGGGACAGCAAACAATGAGCAGTTCTTC.

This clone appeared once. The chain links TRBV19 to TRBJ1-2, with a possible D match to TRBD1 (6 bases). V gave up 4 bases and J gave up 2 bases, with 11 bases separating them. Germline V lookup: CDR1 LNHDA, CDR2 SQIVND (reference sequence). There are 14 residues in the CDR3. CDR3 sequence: CASSTRQVNYGYTF. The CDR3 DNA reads TGTGCCAGTAGTACCAGACAGGTCAACTATGGCTACACCTTC.